This T cell receptor beta chain derives from a study of CXCR3-negative and CXCR3-positive naive CD8 T cells. Study information: Libraries each contributed about 1.5 +/- 0.3 million TRB reads, for approximately 130 million in total. Study results and limitations: Comparably high diversity was seen in both naive subsets, and much lower diversity in memory CD8+ cells. In naive cells, CXCR3-negative and CXCR3-positive subsets had similar TRBV-TRBJ usage; memory cells differed.

With respect to this clonotype: Its matching antigen is unknown.

The CDR3 runs 16 residues. Per germline, CDR1 MDHEN and CDR2 SYDVKM. The authors prepared UMI-labeled TRB cDNA libraries by 5' RACE. TCRdb reprocessed the 5' RACE reads, keeping one entry per CDR3 protein, no DNA. This table lists about 48,000 distinct CDR3 sequences. Sequencing was carried out using memory CD8+ T cells from blood. The receptor comes from a human donor in good health. Some clones in this sample may be carry-over from other donors' samples. This chain uses TRBV28 with TRBJ1-4; with no DNA, the TCRdb D assignment of TRBD1 cannot be verified. The CDR3 loop is CASSSGQDGAVEKLFF.